This T cell receptor (beta chain) derives from a study of T cell repertoires in cytomegalovirus infection. Broader study findings: The ex vivo response showed dominance by HLA-C-restricted CMV-specific TCR beta clonotypes.

This clonotype showed up many times. Antigen: not known. TCRdb itself ran the reads through MiXCR, one entry per CDR3 protein. Of almost 90,000 distinct CDR3 sequences listed, about 31% are singletons. The CDR3 has 16 residues. Germline CDR1 and CDR2: MNHNY and SVGAGI (reference sequence). Trimming left V 7 bases short and J 7 bases short, with 22 bases between. The sample in question was CD8+ T cells from cultured PBMCs, obtained from culture after CMV antigen stimulation. The sequence was obtained from a human donor in good health (CMV status not recorded). Some clones in this sample may be carry-over from other donors' samples. This chain joins TRBV6-6 and TRBJ1-4; tentatively, D is TRBD1 (6 bases). The CDR3 DNA is TGTGCCAGCATTCGGGCCACGGGGGGGGCTTCTGAAAAACTGTTTTTT. It is translated as CASIRATGGASEKLFF.